The 19 T cell receptor beta chains below come from one sample, sequenced in a study of CD8+ T cells in alopecia areata. After isolation, RNA underwent reverse transcription to generate cDNA as the sequencing template. TCRdb's table, derived via immunoSEQ multiplex PCR, lists solely in-frame clones and lacks some. The sample has 150,000 or so clones, more than 75% seen once. Source: CD8+ T cells sorted from blood, taken at week 0. Every receptor here comes from a human donor with alopecia areata.

V gene TRBV29-1 combines with J gene TRBJ2-3; D remains ambiguous. Germline V gives CDR1 SQVTM, CDR2 ANQGSEA. CDR3 length equals 11 residues. The V end was cut by 2 bases, the J end by 5 bases, with 5 bases between. CDR3 region: CSVEFRDTQYF. The CDR3 DNA reads TGCAGCGTTGAATTTAGAGATACGCAGTATTTT.

This clone was seen a few times. V usage is TRBV29-1 and J usage is TRBJ2-7; weak D call: TRBD1 (6 bases). V was trimmed by 7 bases and J by 5 bases, leaving 24 bases between them. Germline CDR1 and CDR2: SQVTM and ANQGSEA. The CDR3 runs 15 residues. The CDR3 DNA follows: TGCAGCGCCGCGGGTGGGGGCGACTTAATAGACGAGCAGTACTTC. Amino acid sequence: CSAAGGGDLIDEQYF.

The chain couples TRBV27 to TRBJ2-3; D may be TRBD2 (5 bases). V was clipped by 4 bases and J by 4 bases, with 9 bases between them. Germline V CDR1 and CDR2: MNHEY, SMNVEV (reference sequence). CDR3 length equals 13 residues. The CDR3 DNA sequence: TGTGCCAGCAGTTATGGGAGTTCAGATACGCAGTATTTT. This gives the protein CASSYGSSDTQYF.

This clone was observed a few times. The chain has TRBV19 and TRBJ2-7; 10 bases fit TRBD2. Unmatched junction bases numbered 4, after V lost 9 bases and J lost 2 bases. Germline V lookup: CDR1 LNHDA, CDR2 SQIVND (reference sequence). The length of the CDR3 is 13 residues. Here the CDR3 DNA reads TGTGCCAGCGGTGGACTAGCGGCCTACGAGCAGTACTTC. Protein sequence: CASGGLAAYEQYF.

The table lists this clone with a few counts. The chain links TRBV10-3 to TRBJ2-5; 9 bases align to TRBD1. The DNA matches TRBJ2-7 better at its end, which makes the J call doubtful. Germline V gene sequence: CDR1 ENHRY, CDR2 SYGVKD. This CDR3 has 16 residues. The CDR3: CAISDTDRGLENEQYF. The CDR3 DNA reads as TGTGCCATCAGTGATACGGACAGGGGATTGGAGAACGAGCAGTACTTC.

The chain employs TRBV10-1 and TRBJ2-3; D gene ambiguous. The germline V gene has CDR1 WNHNN and CDR2 SYGVQD (reference sequence). CDR3 size: 15 residues. V was cut by 8 bases and J by 0 bases, with 15 bases left in between. CDR3 loop: CASSNSVPSTDTQYF. CDR3 in DNA: TGCGCCAGCTCGAACTCCGTCCCAAGCACAGATACGCAGTATTTT.

The chain links TRBV4-1 to TRBJ2-7, with TRBD2 matching 9 bases. The CDR3 contains 14 residues. The V segment lost 4 bases and the J segment 4 bases; nucleotides outside the gene matches: 5. Germline V lookup: CDR1 MGHRA, CDR2 YSYEKL. For the CDR3, the DNA is TGCGCCAGCAGCCCGGATAGCGGGAGTTACGAGCAGTACTTC. The encoded protein is CASSPDSGSYEQYF.

The chain is built from TRBV19 and TRBJ2-7, with D maybe TRBD2 (5 bases). Germline CDR1 LNHDA, CDR2 SQIVND (reference sequence). Trimming removed 3 bases from V and 3 bases from J, with 12 bases in between. This CDR3 has 14 residues. CDR3 protein: CASSMGMSGYEQYF. The CDR3 DNA is TGTGCCAGTAGTATGGGCATGAGCGGCTACGAGCAGTACTTC.

The CDR3 DNA reads TGCGCCAGCAGCTTGGTATCGGGGAGTAGAATCTGCGAGCAGTACTTC. This gives the protein CASSLVSGSRICEQYF. The chain joins TRBV5-1 to TRBJ2-7, with a weak D call TRBD2 (5 bases). The CDR3 has 16 amino acids. Germline-derived CDR1 and CDR2 are SGHRS and YFSETQ. Trimming shortened V by 0 bases and J by 6 bases, and 19 bases separated the two germline ends.

The chain uses TRBV9 and TRBJ1-2; D gene ambiguous. CDR3 length equals 11 residues. The V end lost 3 bases, the J end lost 7 bases, and 7 bases lay between the germline ends. Germline CDR1 SGDLS, CDR2 YYNGEE. The CDR3 sequence is CASSAVAGYTF. The CDR3 DNA reads as TGTGCCAGCAGCGCCGTTGCTGGCTACACCTTC.

The chain employs TRBV7-8 and TRBJ2-1, with 7 bases fitting TRBD2. The V and J ends lost 5 bases and 7 bases, in that order; junction bases with no gene match: 14. The CDR3 contains 16 residues. Germline values: CDR1 SGHVS, CDR2 FQNEAQ. Written as DNA, the CDR3 is TGTGCCAGCAGCCCGACTCCGGGGGGTGCCCGAAATGAGCAGTTCTTC. This codes for CASSPTPGGARNEQFF.

The chain carries TRBV7-9 and TRBJ1-2, with 12 bases matching TRBD1. The junction had 9 bases not matched to a gene; V was cut back by 4 bases and J by 3 bases. CDR1 is SEHNR, CDR2 FQNEAQ, per germline (reference sequence). CDR3 length: 17 residues. CDR3 region: CASSSGTGGYSHYGYTF. CDR3 nucleotides: TGTGCCAGCAGCTCGGGGACAGGGGGCTACTCCCACTATGGCTACACCTTC.

The chain links TRBV6-1 to TRBJ2-3; D might be TRBD2 (6 bases). V gave up 8 bases and J gave up 2 bases, with 17 bases separating them. Germline CDR1 and CDR2: MNHNS and SASEGT. This CDR3 has 15 amino acids. CDR3 sequence: CASDLTGEVTDTQYF. The DNA of the CDR3 is TGTGCCAGCGATTTGACGGGGGAGGTCACAGATACGCAGTATTTT.

In regard to this clone: At one end, the junction sequence differs from germline, possibly due to a read error. J is TRBJ2-7 and V is TRBV6-1; D perhaps matches TRBD2 (5 bases). Germline-derived CDR1 and CDR2 are MNHNS and SASEGT. The CDR3 is 16 amino acids. This chain's CDR3 is CASIEMVGGASYEQYF. DNA for the CDR3: TGTGCCAGCATTGAAATGGTCGGAGGAGCGTCCTACGAGCAGTACTTC.

The chain employs TRBV7-6 and TRBJ2-7, with no clear D. The germline V gene has CDR1 SGHVS and CDR2 FNYEAQ. V dropped 2 bases and J dropped 6 bases, with 14 bases sitting between them. The CDR3 sequence is 14 residues long. The CDR3 loop is CASSLKETHPEQYF. In nucleotides, the CDR3 is TGTGCCAGCAGCTTAAAGGAGACACACCCCGAGCAGTACTTC.

As concerns this clone: The junction departs from germline at one end; a sequencing error may be responsible. This chain joins TRBV6-5 and TRBJ2-5, with 7 bases fitting TRBD2. CDR3 size: 13 residues. CDR1 is MNHEY and CDR2 is SVGAGI in the germline V gene. The CDR3 nucleotides read TGTGCCAGCACCCCTCGTTCATCTAGCGGACCGCACTTC. Amino acids: CASTPRSSSGPHF.

The chain links TRBV5-1 to TRBJ2-7; TRBD2 is a possible D gene (6 bases). The V end was cut by 0 bases, the J end by 2 bases, with 15 bases between. CDR3 length: 16 amino acids. Germline V CDR1 and CDR2: SGHRS, YFSETQ. CDR3 bases: TGCGCCAGCAGCTTGGCCGGAGGGACGGACACCTACGAGCAGTACTTC. Protein sequence: CASSLAGGTDTYEQYF. Together with reference TRBV5-1 and TRBJ2-7, the CDR3 gives the full variable domain: KAGVTQTPRYLIKTRGQQVTLSCSPISGHRSVSWYQQTPGQGLQFLFEYFSETQRNKGNFPGRFSGRQFSNSRSEMNVSTLELGDSALYLCASSLAGGTDTYEQYFGPGTRLTVT.

The gene calls are TRBV27 and TRBJ2-1, with D possibly TRBD2 on 5 matching bases. There are 11 residues in the CDR3. V lost 8 bases and J 4 bases, leaving 6 bases between the germline ends. Looked up from germline, CDR1 is MNHEY and CDR2 is SMNVEV (reference sequence). The CDR3 loop reads CASGLYNEQFF. DNA of the CDR3: TGTGCCAGCGGACTGTACAATGAGCAGTTCTTC.

This sequence joins TRBV2 and TRBJ2-1; 11 bases match TRBD2. The CDR3 contains 17 residues. Germline loops: CDR1 SNHLY, CDR2 FYNNEI. The V segment lost 4 bases and the J segment 2 bases; nucleotides outside the gene matches: 7. The CDR3 here is CASSARTSGGPYNEQFF. The CDR3 nucleotides read TGTGCCAGCAGTGCCCGCACTAGCGGGGGACCCTACAATGAGCAGTTCTTC.